The sequence of this T cell receptor (beta chain) was determined in a study of identical twins. One entry per CDR3 protein results from TCRdb running MiXCR on the 5' RACE reads. The profile covers 1.5 million to 2 million distinct CDR3 sequences, with roughly a third appearing a single time and over 0.25% taken by the ten largest. This clonotype was counted between two and nine times. Sequencing input: cord blood. The origin of this receptor is a newborn girl in good health.

The CDR3 region is CASSRSIGLLETQYF. Here the CDR3 DNA reads TGTGCCAGCAGCCGATCCATTGGACTGTTGGAGACCCAGTACTTC. The chain is built from TRBV7-2 and TRBJ2-5, with D perhaps matching TRBD2 (5 bases). The ends were cut back, 5 bases at V and 5 bases at J, with 18 bases in the middle. The CDR3 spans 15 residues. Germline lookup yields CDR1 SGHTA and CDR2 FQGNSA.